Below are 14 T cell receptor beta chains sequenced from a single sample in a study of shared clonotypes between healthy human individuals. Clones were sequenced by immunoSEQ multiplex PCR, and TCRdb holds only the in-frame ones, with some missing. The table shows 520,000 or so clones, with 79% occurring only once. The source material was PBMCs. These receptors all come from a woman in her 40s in good health. Some clones in this sample may be carry-over from other donors' samples.

The chain carries TRBV6-1 and TRBJ2-5, with 10 bases aligning to TRBD2. The CDR3 is 17 residues long. The V gene end was trimmed by 2 bases and the J gene end by 5 bases; junction bases not matched to a gene: 11. Germline-derived CDR1 and CDR2 are MNHNS and SASEGT. The CDR3 DNA follows: TGTGCCAGCAGTGAAATGGTAGCGGGAGGCCCCCAGGAGACCCAGTACTTC. Its translation: CASSEMVAGGPQETQYF.

In its sample, this clone was seen a few times. V gene TRBV7-9 combines with J gene TRBJ1-4; D possibly corresponds to TRBD1 (6 bases). Trimming cost V 1 base and J 0 bases, with 12 bases left between them. The CDR3 runs 17 residues. Germline loops: CDR1 SEHNR, CDR2 FQNEAQ (reference sequence). This chain's CDR3 is CASSLGQGIPTNEKLFF. CDR3 coding DNA: TGTGCCAGCAGCTTAGGCCAGGGGATACCAACTAATGAAAAACTGTTTTTT.

This clone has more than one count but fewer than ten. This rearrangement joins TRBV7-9 to TRBJ2-7; 9 bases are a match to TRBD1. Germline CDR1 and CDR2: SEHNR and FQNEAQ (reference sequence). The trim removed 4 bases at V and 7 bases at J, leaving 8 bases unmatched. CDR3 size: 14 residues. CDR3 amino acids: CASSSTGGSGEQYF. The CDR3, as DNA: TGTGCCAGCAGCTCGACAGGGGGTTCTGGGGAGCAGTACTTC. Looking up the rest from reference TRBV7-9 and TRBJ2-7 gives the full variable domain: DTGVSQNPRHKITKRGQNVTFRCDPISEHNRLYWYRQTLGQGPEFLTYFQNEAQLEKSRLLSDRFSAERPKGSFSTLEIQRTEQGDSAMYLCASSSTGGSGEQYFGPGTRLTVT.

On this clone itself: One base away lies a much larger clone, so this may be a sequencing read error. The rearrangement uses TRBV7-3 and TRBJ2-2; D is unclear. The CDR3 sequence is 12 residues long. Looked up from germline, CDR1 is SGHTA and CDR2 is FQGTGA. Trimming took 4 bases from V and 4 from J, leaving 4 bases between them. Here the CDR3 DNA reads TGTGCCAGCAGCTCCCGCACCGGGGAGCTGTTTTTT. Its protein is CASSSRTGELFF.

The chain has TRBV7-2 and TRBJ2-5, with 7 bases identical to TRBD1. Germline V CDR1 and CDR2: SGHTA, FQGNSA. The trim removed 4 bases at V and 5 bases at J, leaving 7 bases unmatched. CDR3 length equals 14 residues. CDR3 protein: CASSSDRSAETQYF. The CDR3 DNA is TGTGCCAGCAGCTCGGACAGGTCCGCGGAGACCCAGTACTTC.

The genes are TRBV10-2 and TRBJ2-7; TRBD2 might be the D (6 bases). The CDR3 extends over 14 amino acids. The germline CDR1 and CDR2 sequences are WSHSY and SAAADI. V lost 7 bases and J lost 4, with 17 bases in between. CDR3 protein: CASTYGQGGYEQYF. CDR3 sequence (DNA): TGCGCCAGCACCTATGGGCAGGGAGGTTACGAGCAGTACTTC.

This clone showed up just a few times. The CDR3 loop reads CASSTGTGVVQETQYF. The CDR3, as DNA: TGTGCCAGCAGTACCGGGACAGGGGTGGTCCAAGAGACCCAGTACTTC. The chain recombines TRBV5-6 with TRBJ2-5; TRBD1 matches at 10 bases. The CDR3 spans 16 residues. The V gene's germline CDR1 is SGHDT and CDR2 YYEEEE. Trimming cost V 5 bases and J 1 base; bases outside gene matches: 8.

The J gene is TRBJ2-5, the V gene TRBV2; the D gene is possibly TRBD1 (6 bases). CDR3 length: 13 residues. Trimming shortened V by 6 bases and J by 1 base, and 9 bases separated the two germline ends. Germline loops: CDR1 SNHLY, CDR2 FYNNEI. The CDR3 loop is CASSGQPQETQYF. CDR3 bases: TGTGCCAGCAGCGGACAGCCCCAAGAGACCCAGTACTTC.

V gene TRBV6-1 combines with J gene TRBJ1-1; TRBD1 might be the D (5 bases). Trimming left V 2 bases short and J 4 bases short, with 17 bases between. The CDR3 totals 16 residues. Germline CDR1 is MNHNS and CDR2 is SASEGT. This chain's CDR3 is CASSELRGGRSTEAFF. DNA for the CDR3: TGTGCCAGCAGTGAACTACGGGGGGGTAGGAGCACTGAAGCTTTCTTT.

Only a few counts were recorded for this clone. The chain uses TRBV23-1 and TRBJ2-5, with D possibly matching TRBD1 (6 bases). TRBV23-1 is placed among ORFs of uncertain function. Trimming shortened V by 4 bases and J by 11 bases, and 20 bases separated the two germline ends. This CDR3 is 14 amino acids long. As DNA, the CDR3 is TGCGCCAGCAGTCGGGGGACATCGAAGGGACGGCAGTACTTC. This gives the protein CASSRGTSKGRQYF.

This chain joins TRBV4-2 and TRBJ1-6; D uncertain. The CDR3 covers 16 residues. Germline CDR1 is LGHNA and CDR2 is YNFKEQ. Between the trimmed V and J ends, which lost 0 bases and 9 bases, there was a span of 15 bases. The CDR3 protein is CASSQDRAAGGSPLHF. CDR3 bases: TGTGCCAGCAGCCAAGATAGAGCGGCAGGAGGTTCACCCCTCCACTTT.

The chain carries TRBV5-4 and TRBJ2-4; TRBD1 matches at 7 bases. CDR1 SGHNT and CDR2 YYREEE come from the germline V gene (reference sequence). The length of the CDR3 is 16 residues. The V and J ends lost 4 bases and 1 base, in that order; junction bases with no gene match: 8. The DNA for the CDR3 is TGTGCCAGCAGCCGGGGACAGCGAGAGGCCAAAAACATTCAGTACTTC. Amino acid sequence: CASSRGQREAKNIQYF.

This rearrangement joins TRBV28 to TRBJ2-3; D uncertain. This CDR3 contains 17 residues. V was cut by 4 bases and J by 2 bases, with 19 bases left in between. CDR1 is MDHEN, CDR2 SYDVKM, per germline. The chain's CDR3 is CASSSLTPAKHTDTQYF. For the CDR3, the DNA is TGTGCCAGCAGTTCCCTCACCCCAGCCAAGCACACAGATACGCAGTATTTT.

There are a few counts of this clone. Other DNA sequences in the sample encode the same CDR3. V is TRBV5-1 and J is TRBJ2-6, with no clear D. From germline, CDR1 is SGHRS and CDR2 YFSETQ. The CDR3 extends over 14 amino acids. Trimming took off 3 bases at V and 0 bases at J, with 4 bases between the two ends. This chain's CDR3 is CASSSSSGANVLTF. The CDR3 nucleotides read TGCGCCAGCAGCTCGAGCTCTGGGGCCAACGTCCTGACTTTC.